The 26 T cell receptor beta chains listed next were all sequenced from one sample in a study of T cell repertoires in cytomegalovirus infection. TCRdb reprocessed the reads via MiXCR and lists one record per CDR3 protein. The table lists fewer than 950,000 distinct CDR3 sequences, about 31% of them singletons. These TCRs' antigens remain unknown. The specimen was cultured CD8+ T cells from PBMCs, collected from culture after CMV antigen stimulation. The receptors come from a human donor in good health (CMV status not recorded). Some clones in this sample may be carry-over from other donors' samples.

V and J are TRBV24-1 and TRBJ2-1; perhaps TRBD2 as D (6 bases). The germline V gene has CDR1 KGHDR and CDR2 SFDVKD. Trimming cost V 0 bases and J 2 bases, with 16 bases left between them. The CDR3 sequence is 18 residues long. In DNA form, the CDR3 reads TGTGCCACCAGTGATTTGCTATCCGGGGGTGGGACCTACAATGAGCAGTTCTTC. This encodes CATSDLLSGGGTYNEQFF.

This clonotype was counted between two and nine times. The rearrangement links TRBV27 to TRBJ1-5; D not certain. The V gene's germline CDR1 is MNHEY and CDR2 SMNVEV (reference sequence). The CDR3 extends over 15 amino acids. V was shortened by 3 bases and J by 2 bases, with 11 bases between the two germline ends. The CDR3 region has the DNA TGTGCCAGCAGTTTCGGACTCAAGGGCAATCAGCCCCAGCATTTT. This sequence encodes CASSFGLKGNQPQHF.

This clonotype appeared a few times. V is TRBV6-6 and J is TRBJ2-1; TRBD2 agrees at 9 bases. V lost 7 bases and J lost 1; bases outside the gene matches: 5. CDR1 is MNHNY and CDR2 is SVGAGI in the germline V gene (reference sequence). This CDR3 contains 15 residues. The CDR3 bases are TGTGCCAGCATCGGCGGGGGGGAGTCCTACAATGAGCAGTTCTTC. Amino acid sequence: CASIGGGESYNEQFF.

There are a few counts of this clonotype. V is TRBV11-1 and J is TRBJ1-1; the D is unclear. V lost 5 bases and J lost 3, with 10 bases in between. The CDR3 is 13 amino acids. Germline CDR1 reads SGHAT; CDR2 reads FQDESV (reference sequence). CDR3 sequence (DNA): TGTGCCAGCAGCCTCCGTCCGGACACTGAAGCTTTCTTT. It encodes CASSLRPDTEAFF.

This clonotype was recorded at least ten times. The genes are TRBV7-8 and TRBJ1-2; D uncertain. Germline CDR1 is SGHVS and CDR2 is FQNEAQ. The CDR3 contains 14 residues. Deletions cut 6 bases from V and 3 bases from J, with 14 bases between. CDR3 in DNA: TGTGCCAGCAGGGCAGAAGCCGCCTACTATGGCTACACCTTC. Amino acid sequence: CASRAEAAYYGYTF.

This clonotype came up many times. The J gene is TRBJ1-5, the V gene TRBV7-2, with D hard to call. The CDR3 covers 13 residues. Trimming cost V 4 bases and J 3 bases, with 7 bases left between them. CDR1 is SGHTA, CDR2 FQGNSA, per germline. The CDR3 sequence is CASSWVLNQPQHF. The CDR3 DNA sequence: TGTGCCAGCAGCTGGGTCCTCAATCAGCCCCAGCATTTT.

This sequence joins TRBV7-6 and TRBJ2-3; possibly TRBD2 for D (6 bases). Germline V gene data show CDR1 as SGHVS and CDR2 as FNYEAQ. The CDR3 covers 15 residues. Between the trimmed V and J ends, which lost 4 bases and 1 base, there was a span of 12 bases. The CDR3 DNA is TGTGCCAGCAGCTCCTCGGAGCGGGGCACAGATACGCAGTATTTT. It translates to CASSSSERGTDTQYF. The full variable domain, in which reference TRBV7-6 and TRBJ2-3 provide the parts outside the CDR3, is GAGVSQSPRYKVTKRGQDVALRCDPISGHVSLYWYRQALGQGPEFLTYFNYEAQQDKSGLPNDRFSAERPEGSISTLTIQRTEQRDSAMYRCASSSSERGTDTQYFGPGTRLTVL.

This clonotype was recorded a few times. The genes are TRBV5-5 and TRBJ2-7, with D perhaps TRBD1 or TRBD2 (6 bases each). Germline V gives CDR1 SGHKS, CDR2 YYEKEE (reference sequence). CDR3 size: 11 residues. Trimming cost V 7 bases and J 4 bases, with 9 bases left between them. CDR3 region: CASGGGYEQYF. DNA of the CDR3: TGTGCCAGCGGAGGGGGATACGAGCAGTACTTC.

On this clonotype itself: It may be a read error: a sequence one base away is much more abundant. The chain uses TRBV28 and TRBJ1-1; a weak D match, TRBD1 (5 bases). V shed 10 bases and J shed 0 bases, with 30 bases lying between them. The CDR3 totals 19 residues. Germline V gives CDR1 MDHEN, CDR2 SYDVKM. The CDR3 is CANTPPAAQGNWMNTEAFF. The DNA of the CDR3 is TGTGCCAACACACCGCCGGCGGCCCAGGGAAACTGGATGAACACTGAAGCTTTCTTT.

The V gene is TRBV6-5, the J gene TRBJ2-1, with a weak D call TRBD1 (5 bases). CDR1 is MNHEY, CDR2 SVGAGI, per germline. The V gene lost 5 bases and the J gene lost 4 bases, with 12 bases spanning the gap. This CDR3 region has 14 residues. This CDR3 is CASSHGAPYNEQFF. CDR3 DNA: TGTGCCAGCAGTCATGGGGCCCCTTACAATGAGCAGTTCTTC.

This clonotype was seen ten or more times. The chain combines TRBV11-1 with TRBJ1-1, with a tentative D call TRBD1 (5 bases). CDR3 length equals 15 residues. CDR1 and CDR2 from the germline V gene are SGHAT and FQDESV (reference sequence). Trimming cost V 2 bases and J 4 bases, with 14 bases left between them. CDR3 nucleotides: TGTGCCAGCAGCTTATTTGAAGGGGCTGGCACTGAAGCTTTCTTT. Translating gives CASSLFEGAGTEAFF.

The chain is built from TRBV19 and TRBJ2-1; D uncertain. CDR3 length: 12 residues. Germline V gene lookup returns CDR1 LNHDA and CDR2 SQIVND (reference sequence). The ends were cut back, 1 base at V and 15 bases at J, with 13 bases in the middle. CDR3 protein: CASSIVGKYPFF. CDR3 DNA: TGTGCCAGTAGTATAGTTGGCAAATACCCGTTCTTC.

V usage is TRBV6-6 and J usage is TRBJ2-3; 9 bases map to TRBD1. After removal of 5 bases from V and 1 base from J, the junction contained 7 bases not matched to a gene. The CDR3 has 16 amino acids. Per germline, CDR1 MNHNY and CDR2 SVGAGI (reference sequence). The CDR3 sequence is CASSITGTGRTDTQYF. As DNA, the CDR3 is TGTGCCAGCAGTATAACCGGGACAGGGCGCACAGATACGCAGTATTTT.

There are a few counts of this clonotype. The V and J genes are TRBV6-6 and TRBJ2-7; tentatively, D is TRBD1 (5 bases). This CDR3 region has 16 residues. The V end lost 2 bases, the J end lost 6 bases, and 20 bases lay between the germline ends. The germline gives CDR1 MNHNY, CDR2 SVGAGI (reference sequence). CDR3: CASSYTQGPGMSEQYV. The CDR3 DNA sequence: TGTGCCAGCAGTTACACGCAGGGTCCAGGGATGTCCGAGCAGTACGTC.

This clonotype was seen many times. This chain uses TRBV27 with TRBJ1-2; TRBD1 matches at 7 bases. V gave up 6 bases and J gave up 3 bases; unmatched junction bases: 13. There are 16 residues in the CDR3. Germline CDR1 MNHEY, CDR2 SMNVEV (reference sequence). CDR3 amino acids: CASSPAGTVLYYGYTF. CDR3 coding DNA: TGTGCCAGCAGCCCAGCCGGGACAGTGCTTTACTATGGCTACACCTTC.

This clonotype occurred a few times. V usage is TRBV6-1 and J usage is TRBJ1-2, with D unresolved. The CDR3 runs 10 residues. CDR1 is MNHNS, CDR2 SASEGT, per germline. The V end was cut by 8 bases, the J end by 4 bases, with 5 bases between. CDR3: CASYSYGYTF. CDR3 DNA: TGTGCCAGCTATTCCTATGGCTACACCTTC.

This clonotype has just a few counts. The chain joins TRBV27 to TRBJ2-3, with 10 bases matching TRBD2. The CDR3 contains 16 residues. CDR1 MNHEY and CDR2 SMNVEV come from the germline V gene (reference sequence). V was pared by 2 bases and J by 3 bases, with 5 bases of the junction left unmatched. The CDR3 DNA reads TGTGCCAGCAGTTTACAGCGGGGGGGGTGGACAGATACGCAGTATTTT. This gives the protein CASSLQRGGWTDTQYF.

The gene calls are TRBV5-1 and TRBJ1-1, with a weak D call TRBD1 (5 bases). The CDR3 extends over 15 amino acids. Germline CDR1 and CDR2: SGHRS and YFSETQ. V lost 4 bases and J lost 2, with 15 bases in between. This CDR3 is CASSPLEGVNTEAFF. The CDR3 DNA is TGCGCCAGCAGCCCTCTCGAAGGGGTCAACACTGAAGCTTTCTTT.

The CDR3 loop reads CASSQVSKSWGFYNEQFF. The CDR3, as DNA: TGTGCCAGCAGCCAAGTGTCTAAATCGTGGGGGTTTTACAATGAGCAGTTCTTC. The genes are TRBV14 and TRBJ2-1; D could derive from TRBD1 or TRBD2 (5 bases each). Germline V gives CDR1 SGHDN, CDR2 FVKESK. The CDR3 has 18 residues. Trimming shortened V by 1 base and J by 4 bases, and 20 bases separated the two germline ends.

CDR3 DNA: TGTGCCAGCAGCTTGGCGGGGGCCGCAGGAGATACGCAGTATTTT. Translation: CASSLAGAAGDTQYF. The chain couples TRBV7-3 to TRBJ2-3, with a possible D match to TRBD2 (7 bases). This CDR3 comprises 15 residues. Germline loops: CDR1 SGHTA, CDR2 FQGTGA. V lost 3 bases and J lost 5, with 15 bases in between. The full variable domain, its missing parts supplied by reference TRBV7-3 and TRBJ2-3, is GAGVSQTPSNKVTEKGKYVELRCDPISGHTALYWYRQSLGQGPEFLIYFQGTGAADDSGLPNDRFFAVRPEGSVSTLKIQRTERGDSAVYLCASSLAGAAGDTQYFGPGTRLTVL.

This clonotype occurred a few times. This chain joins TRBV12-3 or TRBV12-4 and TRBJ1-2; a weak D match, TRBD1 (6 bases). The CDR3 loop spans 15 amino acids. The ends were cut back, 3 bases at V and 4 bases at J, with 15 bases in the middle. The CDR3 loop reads CASSFNLGGGYGYTF. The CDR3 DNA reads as TGTGCCAGCAGTTTTAATCTCGGGGGCGGCTATGGCTACACCTTC.

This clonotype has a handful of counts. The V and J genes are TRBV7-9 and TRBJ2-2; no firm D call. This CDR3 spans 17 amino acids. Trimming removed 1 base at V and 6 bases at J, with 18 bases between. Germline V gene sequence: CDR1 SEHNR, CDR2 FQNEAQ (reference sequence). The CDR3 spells CASSLDPRIGVAGELFF. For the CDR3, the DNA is TGTGCCAGCAGCTTAGATCCCCGGATAGGCGTGGCCGGGGAGCTGTTTTTT.

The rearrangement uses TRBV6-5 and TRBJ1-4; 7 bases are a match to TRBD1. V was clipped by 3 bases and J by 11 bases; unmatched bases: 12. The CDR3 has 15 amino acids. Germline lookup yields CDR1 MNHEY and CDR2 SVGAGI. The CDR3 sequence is CASSYKTGQLGKLFF. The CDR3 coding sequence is TGTGCCAGCAGTTATAAGACAGGGCAGCTAGGGAAACTGTTTTTT.

CDR3: CASSVADRASYEQYF. The CDR3 bases are TGTGCCAGCAGCGTAGCGGACAGGGCTTCCTACGAGCAGTACTTC. The chain recombines TRBV9 with TRBJ2-7, with TRBD1 identical over 8 bases. V lost 0 bases to trimming and J lost 1 base; unmatched junction nucleotides: 3. Germline-derived CDR1 and CDR2 are SGDLS and YYNGEE. CDR3 length: 15 residues.

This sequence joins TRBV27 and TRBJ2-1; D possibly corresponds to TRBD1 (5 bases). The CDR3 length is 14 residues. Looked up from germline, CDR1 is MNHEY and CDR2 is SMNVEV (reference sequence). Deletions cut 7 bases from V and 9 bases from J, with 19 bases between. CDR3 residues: CASKGLPSIGEQFF. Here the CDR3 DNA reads TGTGCCAGCAAGGGGCTCCCCAGTATCGGTGAGCAGTTCTTC.

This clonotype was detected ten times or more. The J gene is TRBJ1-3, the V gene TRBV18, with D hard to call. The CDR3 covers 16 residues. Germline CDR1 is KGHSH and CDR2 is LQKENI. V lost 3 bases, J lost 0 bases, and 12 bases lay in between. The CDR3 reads CASSPAGSISGNTIYF. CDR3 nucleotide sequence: TGTGCCAGCTCACCGGCGGGGTCCATCTCTGGAAACACCATATATTTT.